This T cell receptor (beta chain) was recorded in a study of cytomegalovirus exposure and HLA in healthy donors. This clone was recorded a few times. Its antigen is as yet unknown. This CDR3 comprises 17 residues. Germline lookup yields CDR1 LNHDA and CDR2 SQIVND (reference sequence). J was trimmed by 4 bases and V by 5 bases; bases with no gene match: 13. Study conclusions and caveats: An analysis that was carried out later associated 15,000 to 20,000 TCR beta sequences with HLA alleles at 0.05 false discovery rate.

The PCR contained 60 Vbeta and 13 Jbeta primers. Source study methods: Later work found about 80 million unique TCR beta chains, with some 11 million shared. Only in-frame clones appear in the TCRdb table, and some are missing; sequencing was by immunoSEQ multiplex PCR. V and J calls and clone size come straight from that table; D and trimming were deduced from the DNA. Of 80,000 to 100,000 clones in the sample, around 80% were seen once. Sequenced input: PBMCs. The chain carries TRBV19 and TRBJ2-1, with TRBD1 identical over 8 bases. This receptor was identified in a male donor in good health and CMV-seropositive. The CDR3 here is CASSPWTGSATYNEQFF. As DNA, the CDR3 is TGTGCCAGTAGTCCATGGACAGGGAGTGCCACTTACAATGAGCAGTTCTTC.